This TCR beta chain was recovered during a study of T cell responses to AZD1222 COVID-19 vaccine. Whole-study findings and limits: A reported finding is that nearly half of spike-specific TCRs target unmutated variant regions.

Repertoires were generated with immunoSEQ multiplex PCR, while TCRdb's copy carries only in-frame clones and drops some. Here the sample spans 100,000 to 120,000 clones, more than 70% being singletons. Worth noting for this clone: Its specificity is unknown.

With 1 base clipped from V and 1 base from J, the junction kept 10 bases outside the gene matches. This CDR3 comprises 18 residues. The germline V gene encodes CDR1 MGHRA and CDR2 YSYEKL. Sequencing used peripheral blood, obtained on day 0 of MenACWY control vaccination. This clonotype was obtained from an adult in good health. The chain uses TRBV4-1 and TRBJ2-3; 8 bases map to TRBD2. The CDR3 reads CASSQARAGGLGTDTQYF. As DNA, the CDR3 is TGCGCCAGCAGCCAAGCACGTGCGGGGGGACTGGGCACAGATACGCAGTATTTT.